The clone carrying this T cell receptor (beta chain) turned up a few times. Via MiXCR, TCRdb re-called the RT-PCR reads, giving one row per CDR3 protein. The data hold hundreds of thousands of distinct CDR3 sequences, with 13% to 15% observed a single time. The material sequenced was memory CD4+ T cells from blood. The TCR was taken from a female donor in good health, serving as a healthy control.

The CDR3, as DNA: TGTGCCAGCAGGGTAGCGACCGCTCCATGGGATGAGCAGTTCTTC. As protein: CASRVATAPWDEQFF. This chain joins TRBV28 and TRBJ2-1, with TRBD2 as a possible D gene (5 bases). The V gene's germline CDR1 is MDHEN and CDR2 SYDVKM. The germline V and J ends were trimmed by 6 bases and 8 bases, with 20 bases remaining between them. The CDR3 totals 15 residues.